Following are 28 T cell receptor beta chains from one sample sequenced in a study of T cell repertoires in cytomegalovirus infection. A single record per CDR3 protein comes from TCRdb applying MiXCR to the reads. The sample yields fewer than 1,000,000 distinct CDR3 sequences, less than 35% seen once. The antigens of these receptors remain unknown. Material: cultured CD8+ T cells from PBMCs, obtained from culture after CMV antigen stimulation. These receptors originate from a human donor in good health (CMV status not recorded). Some clones in this sample may be carry-over from other donors' samples.

The gene calls are TRBV20-1 and TRBJ2-1, with TRBD2 matching over 8 bases. The CDR3 sequence is 16 residues long. Germline loops: CDR1 DFQATT, CDR2 SNEGSKA (reference sequence). Trimming took 0 bases from V and 8 from J; bases not matched to a gene: 12. The CDR3 protein is CSARDGSSGLVYEQFF. CDR3 sequence (DNA): TGCAGTGCTAGAGATGGTTCTAGCGGGTTGGTGTATGAGCAGTTCTTC.

This clonotype was observed a single time. This chain joins TRBV12-3 or TRBV12-4 and TRBJ2-2; D gene uncertain. The CDR3 is 15 residues long. The V gene lost 5 bases and the J gene lost 3 bases, with 13 bases spanning the gap. The CDR3 protein is CASSDPQYYTGELFF. CDR3 DNA: TGTGCCAGCAGTGACCCACAGTATTACACCGGGGAGCTGTTTTTT.

This clonotype was picked up a small number of times. V and J are TRBV15 and TRBJ2-5, with a possible D match to TRBD1 (6 bases). The CDR3 consists of 16 residues. The germline CDR1 and CDR2 sequences are LNHNV and YYDKDF (reference sequence). V lost 2 bases and J lost 4, with 17 bases in between. The CDR3 reads CATSRRQVQSRETQYF. In nucleotides, the CDR3 is TGTGCCACCAGCAGACGACAGGTCCAGTCGAGAGAGACCCAGTACTTC.

The chain joins TRBV2 to TRBJ1-6; no clear D gene. With 7 bases removed from V and 7 bases from J, the gap between germline ends came to 14 bases. Germline assignment: CDR1 SNHLY and CDR2 FYNNEI. The CDR3 spans 14 residues. CDR3 bases: TGTGCCAGCATAGACGCCGGCTCGAATTCACCCCTCCACTTT. Translation gives CASIDAGSNSPLHF.

The rearrangement joins TRBV4-2 to TRBJ1-5; 10 bases map to TRBD1. The CDR3 covers 17 residues. The V segment lost 4 bases and the J segment 4 bases; nucleotides outside the gene matches: 10. Germline-derived CDR1 and CDR2 are LGHNA and YNFKEQ. CDR3 sequence: CASSPVPTGGRNQPQHF. CDR3 in DNA: TGTGCCAGCAGCCCGGTTCCGACAGGGGGCCGAAATCAGCCCCAGCATTTT.

This clonotype was seen more than once but under ten times. The chain couples TRBV27 to TRBJ1-2; 7 positions agree with TRBD1. The CDR3 has 14 amino acids. Germline V gene data show CDR1 as MNHEY and CDR2 as SMNVEV (reference sequence). The J segment lost 6 bases and the V segment lost 4 bases, leaving 8 bases of the junction unmatched. CDR3 region: CASSYQQGYDGYTF. The DNA of the CDR3 is TGTGCCAGCAGTTACCAACAGGGGTACGATGGCTACACCTTC.

A few counts support this clonotype. The chain links TRBV7-4 to TRBJ2-5, with 7 bases lining up with TRBD2. The CDR3 extends over 14 amino acids. CDR1 and CDR2 (germline): SGHVT, SQSDAQ. V lost 4 bases to trimming and J lost 5 bases; unmatched junction nucleotides: 7. The CDR3 bases are TGTGCCAGCAGCTCTCGGACTAGTGTGGAGACCCAGTACTTC. Encoded protein: CASSSRTSVETQYF. Filled out from reference TRBV7-4 and TRBJ2-5, the complete variable domain reads GAGVSQSPRYKVAKRGRDVALRCDSISGHVTLYWYRQTLGQGSEVLTYSQSDAQRDKSGRPSGRFSAERPERSVSTLKIQRTEQGDSAVYLCASSSRTSVETQYFGPGTRLLVL.

This chain uses TRBV6-5 with TRBJ2-7, with 9 bases fitting TRBD2. Unmatched junction bases numbered 10, after V lost 3 bases and J lost 1 base. The CDR3 has 17 residues. Germline V gives CDR1 MNHEY, CDR2 SVGAGI. The CDR3 bases are TGTGCCAGCAGTTATGCAATTAGCGGGGGAACATCCTACGAGCAGTACTTC. This gives the protein CASSYAISGGTSYEQYF.

The chain uses TRBV12-3 or TRBV12-4 and TRBJ2-3; 12 bases line up with TRBD2. This CDR3 spans 20 amino acids. V shed 5 bases, J shed 2 bases, and the junction held 17 bases outside the gene matches. CDR3 bases: TGTGCCAGCAGTCCAATAATTCCCCGACTAGCGGGGGCCCACACAGATACGCAGTATTTT. Translated, it gives CASSPIIPRLAGAHTDTQYF.

The chain combines TRBV12-3 or TRBV12-4 with TRBJ1-5; D remains unclear. V lost 3 bases and J 8 bases, leaving 11 bases between the germline ends. This CDR3 has 13 residues. As DNA, the CDR3 is TGTGCCAGCAGTTTGGGCGCGGAGGAGCCCCAGCATTTT. Protein product: CASSLGAEEPQHF.

The V and J genes are TRBV10-3 and TRBJ1-6, with a weak D call TRBD1 (5 bases). The CDR3 is made up of 16 amino acids. CDR1 ENHRY and CDR2 SYGVKD come from the germline V gene. V shed 3 bases and J shed 7 bases, with 16 bases lying between them. The CDR3 reads CAISEGDRARNSPLHF. In DNA form, the CDR3 reads TGTGCCATCAGTGAAGGGGACCGCGCGAGGAATTCACCCCTCCACTTT.

This clonotype was observed a handful of times. The V and J genes are TRBV19 and TRBJ1-5, with D hard to call. Trimming stripped 9 bases from V and 0 bases from J, with 12 bases between. In germline, CDR1 is LNHDA, CDR2 SQIVND (reference sequence). The CDR3 totals 14 residues. This CDR3 is CASKVQYSNQPQHF. The CDR3 DNA is TGTGCCAGCAAAGTTCAATATAGCAATCAGCCCCAGCATTTT.

As concerns this clonotype: Compared with germline, one end of the junction differs, possibly owing to a read error. The chain employs TRBV7-3 and TRBJ2-2; D could derive from TRBD1 or TRBD2 (5 bases each). This CDR3 comprises 13 residues. CDR1 and CDR2 from the germline V gene are SGHTA and FQGTGA. In DNA form, the CDR3 reads TGTGCCAGCAGGTTCAGGGATTCCGGGGAGCCGTTTTTT. Residues: CASRFRDSGEPFF. Combining the CDR3 with reference TRBV7-3 and TRBJ2-2 gives the whole variable domain GAGVSQTPSNKVTEKGKYVELRCDPISGHTALYWYRQSLGQGPEFLIYFQGTGAADDSGLPNDRFFAVRPEGSVSTLKIQRTERGDSAVYLCASRFRDSGEPFFGEGSRLTVL.

The genes are TRBV19 and TRBJ2-1; 13 nucleotides match TRBD2. This CDR3 contains 17 residues. After removal of 4 bases from V and 4 bases from J, the junction contained 7 bases not matched to a gene. Germline values: CDR1 LNHDA, CDR2 SQIVND (reference sequence). CDR3 coding DNA: TGTGCCAGTAGTACACCGGGACTAGCGGGGTCGTACAATGAGCAGTTCTTC. Amino acids: CASSTPGLAGSYNEQFF.

This clonotype was seen more than once but under ten times. The V gene is TRBV4-3, the J gene TRBJ1-1, with D possibly being TRBD1 (5 bases). The length of the CDR3 is 16 residues. The germline CDR1 and CDR2 sequences are LGHNA and YSLEER. The V end was cut by 0 bases, the J end by 4 bases, with 15 bases between. The CDR3 DNA is TGCGCCAGCAGCCAAGATGCGGGGCGGATTAGCACTGAAGCTTTCTTT. Its translation: CASSQDAGRISTEAFF.

This clonotype was seen only once. The chain employs TRBV6-1 and TRBJ2-3, with D perhaps matching TRBD2 (6 bases). Germline-derived CDR1 and CDR2 are MNHNS and SASEGT. The CDR3 runs to 17 residues. Trimming cost V 5 bases and J 0 bases, with 18 bases left between them. The CDR3: CASSYGGLLSSTDTQYF. In DNA, the CDR3 is TGTGCCAGCAGTTACGGAGGGCTACTCTCTAGCACAGATACGCAGTATTTT.

V and J are TRBV28 and TRBJ2-7; 11 nucleotides agree with TRBD1. In germline, CDR1 is MDHEN, CDR2 SYDVKM. The CDR3 runs to 15 residues. The trim removed 6 bases at V and 4 bases at J, leaving 8 bases unmatched. The CDR3 spells CASSYRDRGGYEQYV. For the CDR3, the DNA is TGTGCCAGCAGCTACCGGGACAGGGGGGGGTACGAGCAGTACGTC.

The CDR3 nucleotides are TGTGCCAGCAGACTTAAGCGGGAGCTCACCACAGATACGCAGTATTTT. Translating gives CASRLKRELTTDTQYF. This chain connects TRBV12-3 or TRBV12-4 to TRBJ2-3; 8 bases are a match to TRBD2. V was pared by 6 bases and J by 2 bases, with 10 bases of the junction left unmatched. This CDR3 comprises 16 residues.

This clonotype appeared a few times. This sequence joins TRBV6-2 or TRBV6-3 and TRBJ1-5, with TRBD1 matching over 7 bases. Germline CDR1 is MNHEY and CDR2 is SVGEGT. V was pared by 4 bases and J by 7 bases, with 4 bases of the junction left unmatched. This CDR3 spans 13 amino acids. CDR3 protein: CASSFPQGQPQHF. In DNA form, the CDR3 reads TGTGCCAGCAGTTTCCCACAGGGGCAGCCCCAGCATTTT.

The rearrangement joins TRBV15 to TRBJ2-2; no reliable D call. V was clipped by 6 bases and J by 4 bases, with 3 bases between them. The CDR3 spans 11 residues. Germline lookup yields CDR1 LNHNV and CDR2 YYDKDF (reference sequence). CDR3 coding DNA: TGTGCCACCAGATTCACCGGGGAGCTGTTTTTT. Translating it yields CATRFTGELFF.

V is TRBV5-4 and J is TRBJ1-1; 9 bases match TRBD1. Losses at the gene ends were 10 bases for V and 4 bases for J; bases not matched to a gene: 5. Per germline, CDR1 SGHNT and CDR2 YYREEE (reference sequence). This CDR3 contains 12 residues. The CDR3 spells CAPRQGGTEAFF. CDR3 in DNA: TGTGCCCCTAGACAGGGGGGCACTGAAGCTTTCTTT. The full variable domain, completed using reference TRBV5-4 and TRBJ1-1, is ETGVTQSPTHLIKTRGQQVTLRCSSQSGHNTVSWYQQALGQGPQFIFQYYREEENGRGNFPPRFSGLQFPNYSSELNVNALELDDSALYLCAPRQGGTEAFFGQGTRLTVV.

This clonotype was seen repeatedly, ten times or more. The chain has TRBV7-2 and TRBJ1-2; 9 nucleotides agree with TRBD1. Trimming removed 4 bases from V and 5 bases from J; junction bases left unmatched: 8. This CDR3 spans 15 amino acids. Germline CDR1 reads SGHTA; CDR2 reads FQGNSA. The CDR3 DNA follows: TGTGCCAGCAGCTCCGAGGACAGGGGATTATATGGCTACACCTTC. This translates into CASSSEDRGLYGYTF.

The chain links TRBV19 to TRBJ2-1; D not certain. The CDR3 is 13 amino acids. CDR1 and CDR2 (germline): LNHDA, SQIVND (reference sequence). Trimming cost V 3 bases and J 4 bases, with 7 bases left between them. The CDR3 loop is CASSISFYNEQFF. Here the CDR3 DNA reads TGTGCCAGTAGTATCAGCTTTTACAATGAGCAGTTCTTC.

This sequence joins TRBV12-3 or TRBV12-4 and TRBJ1-1, with 8 bases fitting TRBD1. The CDR3 length is 14 residues. V dropped 5 bases and J dropped 6; count of bases not matched to a gene: 8. The CDR3 coding sequence is TGTGCCAGCAGTCCGACAGGGGTTCGGGCTGAAGCTTTCTTT. It specifies CASSPTGVRAEAFF.

The CDR3 sequence: CASSYLGGRTNEKLFF. In DNA form, the CDR3 reads TGTGCCAGCAGTTACCTGGGTGGGAGGACTAATGAAAAACTGTTTTTT. The rearrangement uses TRBV28 and TRBJ1-4, with D hard to call. From germline, CDR1 is MDHEN and CDR2 SYDVKM. CDR3 length: 16 amino acids. Between the trimmed V and J ends, which lost 4 bases and 2 bases, there was a span of 14 bases.

This chain uses TRBV12-3 or TRBV12-4 with TRBJ1-5; 7 bases line up with TRBD1. Trimming took 4 bases from V and 6 from J; bases not matched to a gene: 18. The CDR3 spans 18 residues. The chain's CDR3 is CASSSSSGQIERAQPQHF. Written as DNA, the CDR3 is TGTGCCAGCAGTTCATCCTCGGGACAGATTGAACGCGCTCAGCCCCAGCATTTT.

The rearrangement joins TRBV9 to TRBJ1-1; the D is unclear. V was cut by 0 bases and J by 7 bases, with 10 bases left in between. The CDR3 loop spans 13 amino acids. The germline CDR1 and CDR2 sequences are SGDLS and YYNGEE. This chain's CDR3 is CASSVARGGEAFF. CDR3 in DNA: TGTGCCAGCAGCGTAGCCAGAGGCGGTGAAGCTTTCTTT.

This clonotype was seen ten or more times. This CDR3 is CASSPGGGSPLHF. The CDR3 DNA follows: TGTGCCAGCAGCCCGGGGGGGGGTTCACCCCTCCACTTT. The V call is TRBV7-2, the J call TRBJ1-6; TRBD1 might be the D (5 bases). Trimming removed 5 bases from V and 9 bases from J, with 11 bases in between. Germline values: CDR1 SGHTA, CDR2 FQGNSA. The CDR3 spans 13 residues. Filled out from reference TRBV7-2 and TRBJ1-6, the complete variable domain reads GAGVSQSPSNKVTEKGKDVELRCDPISGHTALYWYRQSLGQGLEFLIYFQGNSAPDKSGLPSDRFSAERTGGSVSTLTIQRTQQEDSAVYLCASSPGGGSPLHFGNGTRLTVT.